The rows below give T cell receptor beta chains drawn from one sample of a study of blood T cell repertoires in COVID-19. TCRdb's copy holds only in-frame clones and misses some; the assay was immunoSEQ multiplex PCR. The sample lists roughly 100,000 clones; 65% to 85% were seen once. Sequenced sample: peripheral blood. The receptor source for this set is a man aged 65-85 years with active or convalescent COVID-19. CDR3s include the opening cysteine and the closing phenylalanine or tryptophan. D genes are given only for firm matches.

V	D	J	DNA	CDR3
TRBV11-2	.	TRBJ1-2	TGTGCCAGCAGCTTATCGGGGAAACAAGCCTATGGCTACACCTTC	CASSLSGKQAYGYTF
TRBV27	TRBD2	TRBJ2-1	TGTGCCAGCAGTTCTAGCGGGGGGGCCTACAATGAGCAGTTCTTC	CASSSSGGAYNEQFF
TRBV14	.	TRBJ1-2	TGTGCCAGCAGCCTGACAGGCCCCCGTTGGGGTGGCTACACCTTC	CASSLTGPRWGGYTF
TRBV9	TRBD2	TRBJ2-1	TGTGCCAGCAGCGCCGGTTCCGCGGGGGGACACAATGAGCAGTTCTTC	CASSAGSAGGHNEQFF
TRBV30	.	TRBJ2-7	TGTGCCTGGAGCTCAGGCTACGAGCAGTACTTC	CAWSSGYEQYF
TRBV19	.	TRBJ1-5	TGTGCCAGTGGAAGTGGTAGGGGGCAGCCCCAGCATTTT	CASGSGRGQPQHF
TRBV20-1	TRBD2	TRBJ2-3	TGCAGTGCTAGTGGGACTAGCCTCACAGATACGCAGTATTTT	CSASGTSLTDTQYF
TRBV10-1	TRBD1	TRBJ1-4	TGCGCCAGCCCGAGGGGACAGGGGGCGGGGAAACTGTTTTTT	CASPRGQGAGKLFF
TRBV9	TRBD2	TRBJ2-2	TGTGCCAGCAGCGTCCCAGCGGGGGGTGGGGAGCTGTTTTTT	CASSVPAGGGELFF
TRBV4-3	.	TRBJ2-7	TGCGCCAGCAGCCCGGGACTTTACTACGAGCAGTACTTC	CASSPGLYYEQYF
TRBV18	.	TRBJ1-1	TGTGCCAGCTCACCATTGCCTACAGCGAACACTGAAGCTTTCTTT	CASSPLPTANTEAFF
TRBV18	TRBD1	TRBJ2-2	TGTGCCAGCTCCCTCGGACAGGCAAACACCGGGGAGCTGTTTTTT	CASSLGQANTGELFF
TRBV2	.	TRBJ1-6	TGTGCCAGCAGTGTTTCAGGGGACTCACCCCTCCACTTT	CASSVSGDSPLHF
TRBV15	.	TRBJ1-1	TGTGCCACCAGCAGGGCGGGCACTGAAGCTTTCTTT	CATSRAGTEAFF
TRBV2	TRBD2	TRBJ2-4	TGTGCCAGCAGGTTAGCGGGGGATTTGGACATTCAGTACTTC	CASRLAGDLDIQYF
TRBV24-1	TRBD1	TRBJ2-1	TGTGCCACCAGTGATTTGGGGGGACAGGGGGTCAATGAGCAGTTCTTC	CATSDLGGQGVNEQFF
TRBV2	TRBD2	TRBJ2-5	TGTGCCAGCAGTGAATGGCGCGGGGGGGCCCAAGAGACCCAGTACTTC	CASSEWRGGAQETQYF